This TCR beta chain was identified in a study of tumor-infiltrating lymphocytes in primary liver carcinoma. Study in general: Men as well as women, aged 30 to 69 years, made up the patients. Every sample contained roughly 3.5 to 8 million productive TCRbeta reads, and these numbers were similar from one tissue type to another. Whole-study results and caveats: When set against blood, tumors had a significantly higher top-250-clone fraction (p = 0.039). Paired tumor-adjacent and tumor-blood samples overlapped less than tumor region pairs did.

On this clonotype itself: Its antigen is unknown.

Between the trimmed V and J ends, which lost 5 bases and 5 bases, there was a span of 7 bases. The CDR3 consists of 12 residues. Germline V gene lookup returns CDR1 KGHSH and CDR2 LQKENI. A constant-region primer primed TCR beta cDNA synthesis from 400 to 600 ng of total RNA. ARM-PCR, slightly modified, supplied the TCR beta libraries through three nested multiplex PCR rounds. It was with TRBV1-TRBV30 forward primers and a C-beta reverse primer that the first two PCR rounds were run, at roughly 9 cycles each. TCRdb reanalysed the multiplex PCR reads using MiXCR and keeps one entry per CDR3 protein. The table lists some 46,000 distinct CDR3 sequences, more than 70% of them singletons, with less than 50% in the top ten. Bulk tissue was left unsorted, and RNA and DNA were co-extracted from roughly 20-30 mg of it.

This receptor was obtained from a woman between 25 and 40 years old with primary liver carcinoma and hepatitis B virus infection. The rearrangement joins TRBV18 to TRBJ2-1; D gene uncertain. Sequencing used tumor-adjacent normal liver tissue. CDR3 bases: TGTGCCAGCTCAGTAAACCACAATGAGCAGTTCTTC. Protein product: CASSVNHNEQFF.